This T cell receptor (beta chain) was obtained from a study of blood T cell repertoires in COVID-19. Overall study: Collection of acute and convalescent COVID-19 samples took place in the United States, Italy and Spain.

Cohort allocation depended upon clinical history that participants reported. Methods used by the authors: Amplification with reference gene primers provided the estimates of nucleated cell counts. The method was immunoSEQ multiplex PCR; TCRdb's version includes in-frame clones alone and lacks a portion of them. V, J and clone size derive from that table, while D and trimming were established from the DNA sequence. The top ten clones hold about a sixth of a sample with 150,000 to 200,000 clones, more than 65% of them seen once. From germline, CDR1 is SGHRS and CDR2 YFSETQ. There are 17 residues in the CDR3. Trimming took 4 bases from V and 4 from J; bases not matched to a gene: 6.

Input material: PBMCs or T cells enriched from blood (not recorded which). The sequence was collected from a woman aged 50 to 60 with acute COVID-19. The chain combines TRBV5-1 with TRBJ1-6, with TRBD1 matching over 12 bases. As DNA, the CDR3 is TGCGCCAGCAGCCTGGGGACAGGGGGCCAATATAATTCACCCCTCCACTTT. This translates into CASSLGTGGQYNSPLHF.